Reported below is one TCR beta chain. What it recognizes is unknown. TCR cDNA received a 3' ligated oligonucleotide that carried a UMI. Whole blood, 2 to 2.5 ml, came from adult healthy volunteers. Input was roughly 1 to 1000 ng of DNase-treated total RNA without cell sorting. The data were obtained in a study of naive and memory T cell subsets. General study findings and limits: Potentially, T cell activation and differentiation skew this RNA-based measurement.

Germline V gene data show CDR1 as PRHDT and CDR2 as FYEKMQ (reference sequence). Trimming removed 6 bases from V and 0 bases from J, with 12 bases in between. CDR3 length: 15 residues. Amplification of ligated cDNA took four PCR rounds with SP2 and nested alpha and beta constant primers. Reverse transcription of blood and skin TCR RNA was primed at alpha and beta constant regions. MiXCR, applied by TCRdb to the 5' RACE reads, yields one record per CDR3 protein. The data show roughly 60,000 distinct CDR3 sequences, with roughly 8.1% seen just once and 15% to 20% held by the top ten. The chain joins TRBV13 to TRBJ1-5; D is uncertain. The TCR comes from a female donor in good health. The CDR3 region is CASSFNGGSNQPQHF. The DNA for the CDR3 is TGTGCCAGCAGTTTTAATGGAGGTAGCAATCAGCCCCAGCATTTT.